The clone carrying this T cell receptor (beta chain) came up a few times. The antigen is unknown. Generated by immunoSEQ multiplex PCR, the TCRdb table keeps only in-frame clones and is missing some. The sample lists about 3,600 clones, over 70% occurring once. With 4 bases removed from V and 4 bases from J, the gap between germline ends came to 20 bases. Germline values: CDR1 SGHDN, CDR2 FVKESK. CDR3 length: 16 residues. This sample was included in a study of circulating and synovial CD4+ cells in juvenile arthritis. Study findings and constraints: Diversity here was lower than in bulk blood CD4 cells.

Sequencing was carried out using CD4+ T cells from synovial fluid. The TCR was taken from a human donor with juvenile idiopathic arthritis. The rearrangement links TRBV14 to TRBJ2-7, with a weak D call TRBD2 (6 bases). In nucleotides, the CDR3 is TGTGCCAGCAGCCGCCCCGGGGGTTGGGGTATTTACGAGCAGTACTTC. Its translation is CASSRPGGWGIYEQYF.